The 8 T cell receptor beta chains below all came from one sample that was sequenced in a study of preoperative IRX-2 immunotherapy in early breast cancer. Profiled with immunoSEQ multiplex PCR; TCRdb holds only in-frame clones, not every one. The sample lists about 98,000 clones, 86% occurring once. As for treatment: preoperative locoregional IRX-2 cytokine immunotherapy. Sequencing was performed on tumor tissue, taken after IRX-2 immunotherapy. These receptor sequences come from a human donor with breast cancer.

J is TRBJ1-5 and V is TRBV15; D call uncertain. This CDR3 spans 15 amino acids. Trimming stripped 0 bases from V and 0 bases from J, with 6 bases between. Germline CDR1 and CDR2: LNHNV and YYDKDF (reference sequence). In DNA form, the CDR3 reads TGTGCCACCAGCAGAGAAATGCTTAGCAATCAGCCCCAGCATTTT. Protein sequence: CATSREMLSNQPQHF.

The chain joins TRBV18 to TRBJ2-1, with a weak D call TRBD2 (6 bases). CDR1 KGHSH and CDR2 LQKENI come from the germline V gene. This CDR3 has 14 amino acids. V was pared by 0 bases and J by 10 bases, with 13 bases between. As DNA, the CDR3 is TGTGCCAGCTCACCACCTGGCCGCGGGGACGAGCAGTTCTTC. Residues: CASSPPGRGDEQFF.

V gene TRBV29-1 combines with J gene TRBJ2-2; no definite D call. Between the trimmed V and J ends, which lost 2 bases and 0 bases, there was a span of 7 bases. Per germline, CDR1 SQVTM and CDR2 ANQGSEA. The CDR3 covers 14 residues. The CDR3 coding sequence is TGCAGCGTTGAAATCCAGGCGAACACCGGGGAGCTGTTTTTT. Translation gives CSVEIQANTGELFF.

This clone was detected only a few times. This rearrangement joins TRBV30 to TRBJ2-7; TRBD1 matches at 8 bases. V shed 1 base, J shed 5 bases, and the junction held 7 bases outside the gene matches. Germline values: CDR1 GTSNPN, CDR2 SVGIG (reference sequence). The CDR3 spans 14 residues. The CDR3 is CAWSATDRVHEQYF. The CDR3 nucleotides are TGTGCCTGGAGTGCCACGGACAGGGTACACGAGCAGTACTTC.

This clone has a single count. This sequence joins TRBV6-8 and TRBJ2-7; no clear D. This CDR3 has 16 residues. Germline V gives CDR1 MNHGY, CDR2 SAAAGT. Trimming took off 0 bases at V and 0 bases at J, with 12 bases between the two ends. This CDR3 is CASSYSKRFYSYEQYF. The CDR3 DNA reads TGTGCCAGCAGTTACTCGAAAAGATTCTACTCCTACGAGCAGTACTTC.

This chain links TRBV6-8 with TRBJ2-7; D may be TRBD2 (6 bases). V was trimmed by 8 bases and J by 8 bases, leaving 19 bases between them. The length of the CDR3 is 13 residues. Germline V gene lookup returns CDR1 MNHGY and CDR2 SAAAGT. DNA for the CDR3: TGTGCCAGCGAAAATAGCGGCAACGGGAAGCAGTACTTC. Encoded protein: CASENSGNGKQYF.

The chain recombines TRBV14 with TRBJ1-2, with TRBD1 as a possible D gene (5 bases). Trimming left V 4 bases short and J 0 bases short, with 12 bases between. This CDR3 region has 15 residues. Germline lookup yields CDR1 SGHDN and CDR2 FVKESK. CDR3 DNA: TGTGCCAGCAGCCGACAGAGGACTCCTAACTATGGCTACACCTTC. Its protein is CASSRQRTPNYGYTF.

The chain couples TRBV15 to TRBJ1-5; D is ambiguous. The V and J ends lost 0 bases and 3 bases respectively, with 9 bases between them. The CDR3 spans 15 residues. Germline CDR1 and CDR2: LNHNV and YYDKDF (reference sequence). In nucleotides, the CDR3 is TGTGCCACCAGCAGAGAGGGGAGGCTCAATCAGCCCCAGCATTTT. Amino acids: CATSREGRLNQPQHF.